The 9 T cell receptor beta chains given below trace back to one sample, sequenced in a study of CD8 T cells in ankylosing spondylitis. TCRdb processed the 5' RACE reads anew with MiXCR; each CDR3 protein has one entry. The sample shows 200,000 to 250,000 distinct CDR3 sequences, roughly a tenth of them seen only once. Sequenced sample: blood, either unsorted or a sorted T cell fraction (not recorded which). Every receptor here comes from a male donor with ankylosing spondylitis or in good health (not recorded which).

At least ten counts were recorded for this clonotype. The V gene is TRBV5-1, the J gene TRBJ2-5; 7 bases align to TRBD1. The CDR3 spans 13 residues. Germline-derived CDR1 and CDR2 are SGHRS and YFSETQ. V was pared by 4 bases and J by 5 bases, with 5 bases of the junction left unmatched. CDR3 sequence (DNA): TGCGCCAGCAGCATCGGGACAGTGGAGACCCAGTACTTC. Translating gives CASSIGTVETQYF.

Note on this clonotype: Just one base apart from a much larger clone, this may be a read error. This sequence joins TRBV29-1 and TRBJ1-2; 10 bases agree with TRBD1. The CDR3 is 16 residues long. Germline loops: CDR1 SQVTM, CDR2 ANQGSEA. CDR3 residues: CSVDRLGQGTNYGYPF. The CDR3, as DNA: TGCAGCGTTGATAGGTTGGGACAGGGGACTAACTATGGCTACCCCTTC.

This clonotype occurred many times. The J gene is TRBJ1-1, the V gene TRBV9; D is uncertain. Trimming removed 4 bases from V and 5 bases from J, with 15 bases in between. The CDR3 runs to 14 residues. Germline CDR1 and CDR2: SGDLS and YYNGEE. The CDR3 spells CASSPRGSATEAFF. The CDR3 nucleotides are TGTGCCAGCAGCCCCCGGGGTTCTGCGACTGAAGCTTTCTTT.

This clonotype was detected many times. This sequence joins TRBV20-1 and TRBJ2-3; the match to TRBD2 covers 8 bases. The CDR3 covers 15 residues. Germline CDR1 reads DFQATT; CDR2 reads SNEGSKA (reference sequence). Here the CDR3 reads CSARSGGARTDTQYF. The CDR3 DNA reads TGCAGCGCCCGGTCCGGGGGGGCGCGGACAGATACGCAGTATTTT.

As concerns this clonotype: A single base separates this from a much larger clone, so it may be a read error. CDR3 protein: CTSSFLSGNTIYF. The CDR3 region has the DNA TGTACCAGCAGTTTCCTCTCTGGAAACACCATATATTTT. J is TRBJ1-3 and V is TRBV12-3 or TRBV12-4; D not resolved. CDR3 length: 13 residues.

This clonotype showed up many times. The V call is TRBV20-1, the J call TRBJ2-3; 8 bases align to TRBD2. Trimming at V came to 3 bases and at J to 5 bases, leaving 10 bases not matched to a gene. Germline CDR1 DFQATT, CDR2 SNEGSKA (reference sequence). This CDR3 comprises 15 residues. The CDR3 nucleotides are TGCAGTGCTAGCCCTCTGGGACTAGTTAGAGATACGCAGTATTTT. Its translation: CSASPLGLVRDTQYF.

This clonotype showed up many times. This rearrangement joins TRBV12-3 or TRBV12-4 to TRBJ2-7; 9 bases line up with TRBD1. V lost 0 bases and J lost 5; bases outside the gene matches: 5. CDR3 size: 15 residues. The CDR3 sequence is CASSLAGTGFNEQYF. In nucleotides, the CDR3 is TGTGCCAGCAGTTTAGCCGGGACAGGGTTCAACGAGCAGTACTTC.

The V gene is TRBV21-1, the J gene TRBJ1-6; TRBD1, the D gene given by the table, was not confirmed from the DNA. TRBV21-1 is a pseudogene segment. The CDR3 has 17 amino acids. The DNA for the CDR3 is TGTGCCAGCAGCAACCTTGAGACAGGGGGTTTTGATTCACCCCTCCACTTT. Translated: CASSNLETGGFDSPLHF.

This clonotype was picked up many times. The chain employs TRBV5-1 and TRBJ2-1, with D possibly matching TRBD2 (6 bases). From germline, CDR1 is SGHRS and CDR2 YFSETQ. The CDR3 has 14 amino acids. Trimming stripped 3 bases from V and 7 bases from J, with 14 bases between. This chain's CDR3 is CASSSLTSRNEQFF. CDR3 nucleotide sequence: TGCGCCAGCAGCTCATTGACTAGTCGAAATGAGCAGTTCTTC.